This T cell receptor beta chain was sequenced for a study of shared clonotypes between healthy human individuals (dated by TCRdb to 2018 to 2021). For context, the study as a whole: A couple of women and a few men aged 18 to 49 years were included in the cohort. To increase sequencing depth and limit assay-specific biases, TCR repertoire library preparation and sequencing were carried out by different laboratories using diverse techniques. Per donor, leukapheresis produced somewhere between about 0.94 and 9 billion PBMCs. To estimate repertoire size and how much clonotypes are shared between individuals, the study performed deep sequencing of blood TCR repertoires from roughly five healthy adults. For each donor, CD4 naive and CD4 memory were each run on three plates, CD8 naive on two plates, and CD8 memory on one plate.

On the study overall, not on this receptor specifically: Higher generation probabilities were observed for clonotypes shared by all four sorted-subset donors than for non-shared clonotypes. When several donors were compared, the shared fraction of clonotypes was 5% to 6.5% for naive CD4, 3.5% for naive CD8, 2.3% for memory CD4, and 0.35% to 0.4% for memory CD8. Even with the large sequencing depth, rarefaction of the sorted-subset datasets indicated that sequencing was incomplete. The small number of donors limited the genetic and exposure-history diversity represented. Sampling was restricted to blood, and TCR repertoires in tissue are likely to differ from TCR repertoires in blood. Naive subsets generally had larger estimated clonotype richness than memory subsets. Pairwise subsampling indicated that sequencing depth was expected to affect the degree of clonotype sharing among donors.

The cysteine opens and the phenylalanine closes a CDR3 of 13 amino acids. CDR3 DNA is the only sequence kept; it has 39 bases, read in frame from the first base. The germline V gene yields ENHRY for CDR1 and SYGVKD for CDR2. The V end gives up 11 bases and the J end 0 bases, leaving 4 bases in the junction not matched to a gene. Note on this clone: The antigen it binds to is not known. Nothing much larger sits one base from this clone, and base qualities are not available.

Using the deep immunoSEQ assay, TCR CDR3 regions were amplified from genomic DNA by multiplex PCR. Extracted genomic DNA from each cell subset was distributed evenly across all wells of several immunoSEQ 96-well plates, and each plate was treated as a replicate. Each replicate PCR for sorted subsets received 150 to 250 ng genomic DNA, equal to some 32,000 T cell genomes. Purified libraries were measured with a Qubit 3.0 fluorometer, size-checked on a Bioanalyzer 2100, and measured again with the KAPA Library Quantification kit. Every immunoSEQ 96-well plate was sequenced on a separate single-read 150-cycle Illumina NextSeq 550 flow cell. In the authors' own workflow: Because the immunoSEQ output included only junctional sequences and no quality scores, the filtering could not be the same as the filtering used for full-length reads. Sequences were annotated with PyIR, a Python wrapper for IgBLAST v1.9, and V/J genes and CDR3 were assigned using IMGT germline references. Reads with weak V/J assignments (E-value above 1e-6), missing CDR3, stop codons, out-of-frame junctions, or ambiguous translated residues were removed. V3J clonotypes were defined as sequences sharing the same inferred V gene, J gene, and CDR3 amino acid sequence. To compute the percentage overlap between repertoires, the number of shared unique clonotypes was divided by the size of the smaller repertoire. Repertoire richness was assessed with RTK rarefaction, the Chao1 estimator, and Recon v2.1 estimates of unobserved clonotypes. For all TCRbeta clonotypes obtained by the gDNA method from a handful of donors, generation probabilities were computed with OLGA. The clones in this table, taken by TCRdb from immuneACCESS, are in-frame only. Not every clone is retained; where verified, under half of the shortfall comes from an unresolved V gene, and the cause of the rest is unknown. V and J calls and clone size come straight from that table; D and trimming were deduced from the DNA. The sample table shows approximately 350,000 clones, and about 97% are seen once. Of the sample, around 0.29% falls within the top ten clones.

Donors were healthy HIV-negative adults with no recently reported acute infections or vaccinations. Only Caucasian adults living in Nashville, Tennessee, USA were represented among the donors. CD8 memory samples consisted of magnetically selected CD45RO+ cells combined with CCR7-negative CD45RA+ effector memory (TemRA) cells. Blood was obtained by leukapheresis, after which PBMCs were separated by Ficoll-Histopaque density gradient centrifugation and cryopreserved in liquid nitrogen vapor phase. Analytical flow cytometry was used to check the purity and quantity of each magnetically sorted T cell population. Genomic DNA was isolated from each sorted fraction and quantified by UV absorbance on a Nanodrop 2000c.

This receptor chain uses TRBV10-3 and TRBJ2-1; the central 7 bases match TRBD2. The clonotype was recovered from a man aged 30 to 45 in good health. The sequencing sample was made of memory CD8+ T cells sorted from blood. This specimen's cell subset or site label, interpreted: CD45RO+ cells pooled with CCR7-negative TemRA cells. DNA sequence: TGTGCCGGCGGGGGAACCTCCTACAATGAGCAGTTCTTC. This sequence encodes CAGGGTSYNEQFF.